One T cell receptor (beta chain) is described in this entry. Its antigen is undetermined. This record comes from a study of T cells in localized non-small cell lung cancer. Study-level findings and limits: Longer overall survival associated with higher blood T cell density; shorter survival with higher adjacent-lung clonality. The study sequenced only one region of the tumor. As a result, intratumor heterogeneity could not be excluded and remains possible. A median about 62 of the top 100 tumor clones appeared in adjacent lung. Uninvolved adjacent lung, not tumor, had the highest T cell clonality.

Sequenced by immunoSEQ multiplex PCR; TCRdb stores in-frame clones only, minus some. The data hold about 27,000 clones, with about 90% observed a single time. Germline V CDR1 and CDR2: SEHNR, FQNEAQ (reference sequence). The CDR3 sequence is 14 residues long. The germline V and J ends were trimmed by 3 bases and 0 bases, with 5 bases remaining between them. V and J are TRBV7-9 and TRBJ1-4; D is unresolved. This receptor was identified in a woman aged 35 to 69 with stage I lung adenocarcinoma. Sequences were derived from peripheral blood, sampled before any cancer treatment. In DNA, the CDR3 is TGTGCCAGCAGCTTTATCGCAACTAATGAAAAACTGTTTTTT. Protein: CASSFIATNEKLFF.